These 11 T cell receptor beta chains originate from one sample sequenced in a study of blood T cell repertoires in COVID-19. Profiling relied on immunoSEQ multiplex PCR, and the TCRdb table lists in-frame clones only, not all of them. The sample holds under 95,000 clones, around 87% seen once. Input material: peripheral blood. The source of these receptors is an elderly woman with acute or convalescent COVID-19.

This rearrangement joins TRBV5-6 to TRBJ2-7; D might be TRBD1 (6 bases). CDR3 size: 16 residues. V lost 4 bases and J 4 bases, leaving 21 bases between the germline ends. Germline V lookup: CDR1 SGHDT, CDR2 YYEEEE. In DNA form, the CDR3 reads TGTGCCAGCAGCCCACCAGGGGTCCCTGGGACGTACGAGCAGTACTTC. Residues: CASSPPGVPGTYEQYF.

The genes are TRBV5-1 and TRBJ2-7; D perhaps matches TRBD2 (6 bases). With 4 bases removed from V and 4 bases from J, the gap between germline ends came to 18 bases. Germline CDR1 is SGHRS and CDR2 is YFSETQ. This CDR3 region has 15 residues. CDR3 amino acids: CASSPSGLGVYEQYF. The DNA for the CDR3 is TGCGCCAGCAGCCCGTCGGGACTGGGGGTATACGAGCAGTACTTC.

The chain links TRBV6-2 or TRBV6-3 to TRBJ2-5, with TRBD1 identical over 7 bases. Germline-derived CDR1 and CDR2 are MNHEY and SVGEGT. J gave up 2 bases and V 1 base, and 4 bases lay outside the gene matches. This CDR3 contains 15 residues. As DNA, the CDR3 is TGTGCCAGCAGTTACTTACAGGGGCGGCAAGAGACCCAGTACTTC. This gives the protein CASSYLQGRQETQYF.

The rearrangement joins TRBV5-1 to TRBJ2-7; TRBD1 aligns across 9 bases. Losses at the gene ends were 2 bases for V and 2 bases for J; bases not matched to a gene: 5. The length of the CDR3 is 15 residues. Germline CDR1 reads SGHRS; CDR2 reads YFSETQ. The CDR3 DNA reads as TGCGCCAGCAGCTTCACAGGACAGGGGCCCTACGAGCAGTACTTC. Translating gives CASSFTGQGPYEQYF.

This chain connects TRBV7-9 to TRBJ1-2; D is undetermined. Per the germline V gene, CDR1 is SEHNR and CDR2 is FQNEAQ (reference sequence). CDR3 length: 12 amino acids. Between the trimmed V and J ends, which lost 5 bases and 8 bases, there was a span of 12 bases. CDR3 DNA sequence: TGTGCCAGCAGCGTCGACTTTGGCGGCTACACCTTC. It yields the protein CASSVDFGGYTF.

This chain links TRBV6-4 with TRBJ2-3; D may be TRBD2 (7 bases). Trimming removed 2 bases from V and 1 base from J, with 10 bases in between. Germline lookup yields CDR1 MRHNA and CDR2 SNTAGT. This CDR3 is built from 15 residues. CDR3 in DNA: TGTGCCAGCAGTGACGGGGGGGCCGGCACAGATACGCAGTATTTT. It translates to CASSDGGAGTDTQYF.

The chain is built from TRBV2 and TRBJ2-7, with D possibly matching TRBD1 (7 bases). The V and J ends lost 5 bases and 5 bases respectively, with 16 bases between them. The germline gives CDR1 SNHLY, CDR2 FYNNEI. CDR3 length: 14 residues. The CDR3 sequence is CASSLSTGRNEQYF. The CDR3 nucleotides read TGTGCCAGCAGTCTATCGACAGGGAGGAACGAGCAGTACTTC.

CDR3 in DNA: TGTGCCAGCAGTTACTCGACTGGGGAGTTTAAAAAACTGTTTTTT. This gives the protein CASSYSTGEFKKLFF. This chain links TRBV6-5 with TRBJ1-4, with unresolved D. Trimming left V 0 bases short and J 9 bases short, with 14 bases between. This CDR3 has 15 amino acids. Germline CDR1 reads MNHEY; CDR2 reads SVGAGI.

This chain connects TRBV6-5 to TRBJ2-5; 8 bases match TRBD1. Trimming removed 8 bases from V and 9 bases from J; junction bases left unmatched: 11. CDR3 length equals 13 residues. Germline V gene data show CDR1 as MNHEY and CDR2 as SVGAGI. The CDR3: CASVRAGGTSQYF. The CDR3 bases are TGTGCCAGCGTGAGAGCAGGGGGCACGTCCCAGTACTTC.

The chain joins TRBV6-6 to TRBJ2-7, with 7 bases matching TRBD2. The germline V gene encodes CDR1 MNHNY and CDR2 SVGAGI (reference sequence). The length of the CDR3 is 13 residues. The V gene end was trimmed by 6 bases and the J gene end by 4 bases; junction bases not matched to a gene: 6. This chain's CDR3 is CASSRLAGYEQYF. CDR3 in DNA: TGTGCCAGCAGCCGACTAGCAGGTTACGAGCAGTACTTC.

The genes are TRBV5-1 and TRBJ2-5; 12 bases map to TRBD1. J lost 5 bases, V lost 0 bases, and 2 bases had no gene match. CDR1 and CDR2 (germline): SGHRS, YFSETQ. The CDR3 sequence is 15 residues long. CDR3 DNA: TGCGCCAGCAGCTTGGCGGGACAGGGGGCCGAGACCCAGTACTTC. As protein: CASSLAGQGAETQYF.